This T cell receptor (beta chain) derives from a study of cytomegalovirus exposure and HLA in healthy donors. Generated by immunoSEQ multiplex PCR, the TCRdb table keeps only in-frame clones and is missing some. Counted here are approximately 54,000 clones, roughly 87% occurring once; the ten biggest clones make up around 9.2%. The donors were members of the validation cohort comprising about 130 subjects, separate from the roughly 600-subject first cohort. Findings and limits, study-wide: Subsequent analysis showed first-cohort TCR clusters tending to co-occur in some 120 validation repertoires. Most TCR sequences were uncommon, yet certain public TCRs appeared in many donors. Cytomegalovirus status was reportedly diagnosed by the classifier with high sensitivity and specificity.

In germline, CDR1 is MNHEY, CDR2 SMNVEV (reference sequence). This CDR3 region has 17 residues. J lost 2 bases, V lost 0 bases, and 3 bases had no gene match. Details on this clone: No antigen is known for it.

This TCR was sampled from a young woman in good health and CMV-seropositive. V is TRBV27 and J is TRBJ2-5, with 13 bases aligning to TRBD2. The source material was PBMCs. CDR3 protein: CASSLSWGLAGQETQYF. The CDR3 DNA sequence: TGTGCCAGCAGTTTATCGTGGGGACTAGCGGGGCAAGAGACCCAGTACTTC.